The 31 T cell receptor beta chains reported below all come from one sample, sequenced in a study of shared clonotypes between healthy human individuals. It was CD45RO-negative cells, positively selected for CCR7, that made up naive CD8 cells, with terminally differentiated effector memory CD45RA+ cells excluded. The method was immunoSEQ multiplex PCR; TCRdb's version includes in-frame clones alone and lacks a portion of them. Of about 2 million clones in the sample, about 95% were seen once. Sequenced: naive CD8+ T cells sorted from blood. The source of these receptors is a man between 18 and 35 years old in good health.

The rearrangement joins TRBV6-5 to TRBJ2-7, with 7 bases lining up with TRBD2. This CDR3 comprises 14 residues. V shed 6 bases, J shed 4 bases, and the junction held 9 bases outside the gene matches. Germline CDR1 MNHEY, CDR2 SVGAGI. CDR3 sequence (DNA): TGTGCCAGCAGCGTTGGGGCTAGCGGTTACGAGCAGTACTTC. It codes for CASSVGASGYEQYF.

This clone is a singleton in its sample. J is TRBJ2-5 and V is TRBV18; D possibly corresponds to TRBD1 (5 bases). The V and J ends lost 3 bases and 1 base respectively, with 12 bases between them. The CDR3 contains 15 residues. The germline gives CDR1 KGHSH, CDR2 LQKENI. Here the CDR3 reads CASSPAWGPQETQYF. As DNA, the CDR3 is TGTGCCAGCTCACCGGCCTGGGGCCCCCAAGAGACCCAGTACTTC.

Concerning this clone itself: Other DNA variants within this sample encode the same CDR3. The chain carries TRBV2 and TRBJ2-7; 9 bases map to TRBD1. Germline V gene data show CDR1 as SNHLY and CDR2 as FYNNEI. Trimming took 3 bases from V and 3 from J; bases not matched to a gene: 3. This CDR3 region has 14 residues. The CDR3 loop is CASSEEGQGYEQYF. CDR3 nucleotides: TGTGCCAGCAGTGAGGAGGGACAGGGCTACGAGCAGTACTTC.

The V gene is TRBV11-2, the J gene TRBJ2-3; possibly TRBD2 for D (5 bases). The length of the CDR3 is 17 residues. CDR1 is SGHAT and CDR2 is FQNNGV in the germline V gene. Between the trimmed V and J ends, which lost 1 base and 1 base, there was a span of 15 bases. Here the CDR3 DNA reads TGTGCCAGCAGCTTAGTAGAATGGCGGGCCGGCACAGATACGCAGTATTTT. Its translation: CASSLVEWRAGTDTQYF. Together with reference TRBV11-2 and TRBJ2-3, the CDR3 gives the full variable domain: EAGVAQSPRYKIIEKRQSVAFWCNPISGHATLYWYQQILGQGPKLLIQFQNNGVVDDSQLPKDRFSAERLKGVDSTLKIQPAKLEDSAVYLCASSLVEWRAGTDTQYFGPGTRLTVL.

This clone was found once. J is TRBJ2-7 and V is TRBV4-3, with 8 positions matching TRBD2. J was trimmed by 2 bases and V by 0 bases; bases with no gene match: 9. The germline gives CDR1 LGHNA, CDR2 YSLEER. The CDR3 is 17 residues long. This CDR3 is CASSQDPPAGAAYEQYF. The CDR3 coding sequence is TGCGCCAGCAGCCAAGATCCCCCAGCGGGAGCCGCCTACGAGCAGTACTTC.

The J gene is TRBJ2-5, the V gene TRBV5-1; unclear D gene. This CDR3 is 15 amino acids long. Germline CDR1 SGHRS, CDR2 YFSETQ. The germline V and J ends were trimmed by 0 bases and 5 bases, with 14 bases remaining between them. This CDR3 reads CASSLESSPTETQYF. The DNA of the CDR3 is TGCGCCAGCAGCTTGGAAAGTAGCCCGACGGAGACCCAGTACTTC.

The chain employs TRBV6-5 and TRBJ2-7, with 10 bases identical to TRBD2. Trimming at V came to 3 bases and at J to 3 bases, leaving 5 bases not matched to a gene. This CDR3 has 15 amino acids. Germline CDR1 and CDR2: MNHEY and SVGAGI. CDR3 sequence: CASSYGTSVGYEQYF. As DNA, the CDR3 is TGTGCCAGCAGTTATGGGACTAGCGTGGGCTACGAGCAGTACTTC.

The rearrangement joins TRBV4-1 to TRBJ2-5; D is unclear. The V end was cut by 4 bases, the J end by 1 base, with 13 bases between. This CDR3 comprises 15 residues. The germline CDR1 and CDR2 sequences are MGHRA and YSYEKL. CDR3 residues: CASSPRASAQETQYF. The CDR3 coding sequence is TGCGCCAGCAGCCCCCGGGCCTCGGCCCAAGAGACCCAGTACTTC.

The chain's CDR3 is CASSYSGEGTGELFF. CDR3 DNA sequence: TGTGCCAGCAGTTACTCCGGGGAGGGCACCGGGGAGCTGTTTTTT. The rearrangement joins TRBV6-5 to TRBJ2-2; 7 bases match TRBD2. Trimming cost V 0 bases and J 4 bases; bases outside gene matches: 2. Germline CDR1 reads MNHEY; CDR2 reads SVGAGI. This CDR3 contains 15 residues.

The rearrangement links TRBV27 to TRBJ2-1; D gene uncertain. CDR1 is MNHEY, CDR2 SMNVEV, per germline (reference sequence). The CDR3 runs 13 residues. The ends were cut back, 3 bases at V and 4 bases at J, with 7 bases in the middle. This CDR3 is CASSFSQYNEQFF. CDR3 coding DNA: TGTGCCAGCAGTTTCTCACAATACAATGAGCAGTTCTTC.

The J gene is TRBJ2-1, the V gene TRBV5-4; no clear D gene. The ends were cut back, 7 bases at V and 2 bases at J, with 10 bases in the middle. Per the germline V gene, CDR1 is SGHNT and CDR2 is YYREEE (reference sequence). The CDR3 has 13 residues. CDR3 in amino acids: CASSSLTYNEQFF. The DNA for the CDR3 is TGTGCCAGCTCCAGCCTCACCTACAATGAGCAGTTCTTC.

V and J are TRBV7-8 and TRBJ2-5; a weak D match, TRBD2 (5 bases). The CDR3 runs 15 residues. The ends were cut back, 4 bases at V and 0 bases at J, with 12 bases in the middle. Germline CDR1 SGHVS, CDR2 FQNEAQ. The CDR3 is CASSSEDEYQETQYF. CDR3 nucleotide sequence: TGTGCCAGCAGCTCGGAGGACGAGTACCAAGAGACCCAGTACTTC.

This chain joins TRBV2 and TRBJ1-1; TRBD1 matches 8 bases. The CDR3 has 15 residues. The V and J ends lost 6 bases and 3 bases, in that order; junction bases with no gene match: 9. Germline V gene sequence: CDR1 SNHLY, CDR2 FYNNEI. The chain's CDR3 is CASSDSRQGHTEAFF. The CDR3 nucleotides read TGTGCCAGCAGCGATTCAAGACAGGGGCACACTGAAGCTTTCTTT.

A single count supports this clone. CDR3 bases: TGTGCCACTTTTGCTCCAGAACACTCCTACGAGCAGTACTTC. Its translation: CATFAPEHSYEQYF. The rearrangement uses TRBV19 and TRBJ2-7; D ambiguous. CDR1 is LNHDA and CDR2 is SQIVND in the germline V gene (reference sequence). V was cut by 10 bases and J by 0 bases, with 16 bases left in between. This CDR3 region has 14 residues.

This chain joins TRBV19 and TRBJ2-3, with 8 bases identical to TRBD2. Germline V gene sequence: CDR1 LNHDA, CDR2 SQIVND (reference sequence). This CDR3 is built from 15 residues. V lost 6 bases, J lost 5 bases, and 10 bases stayed unmatched. CDR3 residues: CASSLQVLAVDTQYF. CDR3 DNA sequence: TGTGCCAGTAGCCTCCAGGTACTAGCGGTAGATACGCAGTATTTT.

The chain uses TRBV28 and TRBJ2-1, with D possibly matching TRBD1 (7 bases). With 4 bases removed from V and 9 bases from J, the gap between germline ends came to 13 bases. The CDR3 runs to 13 residues. CDR1 is MDHEN, CDR2 SYDVKM, per germline. CDR3 amino acids: CASSSPGGSEQFF. CDR3 nucleotides: TGTGCCAGCAGTTCCCCAGGGGGGAGTGAGCAGTTCTTC.

The V and J genes are TRBV28 and TRBJ2-1; D is unclear. There are 14 residues in the CDR3. Per the germline V gene, CDR1 is MDHEN and CDR2 is SYDVKM. V was shortened by 2 bases and J by 4 bases, with 9 bases between the two germline ends. Here the CDR3 DNA reads TGTGCCAGCAGTTTAGGCGCCGGGTACAATGAGCAGTTCTTC. Its translation: CASSLGAGYNEQFF.

A note on this clone: Other nucleotide sequences from this sample produce the same CDR3. The chain couples TRBV30 to TRBJ1-6, with TRBD1 matching 7 bases. Losses at the gene ends were 3 bases for V and 5 bases for J; bases not matched to a gene: 1. The V gene's germline CDR1 is GTSNPN and CDR2 SVGIG (reference sequence). The CDR3 runs to 13 residues. The chain's CDR3 is CAWSGTDNSPLHF. The CDR3 bases are TGTGCCTGGAGCGGGACAGATAATTCACCCCTCCACTTT.

The chain uses TRBV7-9 and TRBJ1-1; TRBD1 matches at 10 bases. After removal of 5 bases from V and 0 bases from J, the junction contained 9 bases not matched to a gene. The CDR3 totals 17 residues. The germline V gene encodes CDR1 SEHNR and CDR2 FQNEAQ (reference sequence). The CDR3 bases are TGTGCCAGCAGCGCGGACAGGGGGGCGATTATGAACACTGAAGCTTTCTTT. Its protein product is CASSADRGAIMNTEAFF.

This clone was detected once. The V call is TRBV5-6, the J call TRBJ2-7, with TRBD1 identical over 7 bases. The CDR3 runs 14 residues. Germline V CDR1 and CDR2: SGHDT, YYEEEE. With 0 bases clipped from V and 3 bases from J, the junction kept 3 bases outside the gene matches. DNA for the CDR3: TGTGCCAGCAGCTTGGGCAGGGGGTACTACGAGCAGTACTTC. This translates into CASSLGRGYYEQYF.

The gene calls are TRBV5-6 and TRBJ2-1, with D possibly TRBD1 on 6 matching bases. V was shortened by 3 bases and J by 0 bases, with 10 bases between the two germline ends. CDR1 is SGHDT, CDR2 YYEEEE, per germline. The CDR3 consists of 15 residues. CDR3 in amino acids: CASSWTVLSYNEQFF. Here the CDR3 DNA reads TGTGCCAGCAGCTGGACAGTTCTCTCCTACAATGAGCAGTTCTTC.

This clone was found once. V and J are TRBV28 and TRBJ2-7; perhaps TRBD2 as D (6 bases). The V end lost 4 bases, the J end lost 0 bases, and 19 bases lay between the germline ends. The CDR3 consists of 17 residues. Per germline, CDR1 MDHEN and CDR2 SYDVKM. The CDR3 region is CASSSPRDSRFSYEQYF. DNA of the CDR3: TGTGCCAGCAGTTCCCCAAGGGACTCCAGATTCTCCTACGAGCAGTACTTC. The full variable domain, completed using reference TRBV28 and TRBJ2-7, is DVKVTQSSRYLVKRTGEKVFLECVQDMDHENMFWYRQDPGLGLRLIYFSYDVKMKEKGDIPEGYSVSREKKERFSLILESASTNQTSMYLCASSSPRDSRFSYEQYFGPGTRLTVT.

The V call is TRBV29-1, the J call TRBJ1-5; D might be TRBD1 (5 bases). V lost 7 bases, J lost 1 base, and 14 bases lay in between. This CDR3 is built from 14 residues. From germline, CDR1 is SQVTM and CDR2 ANQGSEA. CDR3 amino acids: CSAFDSPSNQPQHF. The DNA for the CDR3 is TGCAGCGCATTTGACAGCCCAAGCAATCAGCCCCAGCATTTT.

Comment on this clone: Other DNA sequences of this sample code for an identical CDR3. The V call is TRBV27, the J call TRBJ2-7; D is ambiguous. The ends were cut back, 3 bases at V and 4 bases at J, with 4 bases in the middle. Germline assignment: CDR1 MNHEY and CDR2 SMNVEV (reference sequence). There are 11 residues in the CDR3. The CDR3 reads CASSFGYEQYF. The CDR3 coding sequence is TGTGCCAGCAGTTTTGGTTACGAGCAGTACTTC.

The chain is built from TRBV5-6 and TRBJ2-7; possibly TRBD1 or TRBD2 for D (5 bases each). CDR3 length equals 15 residues. Trimming pared 4 bases from V and 2 bases from J, leaving 16 bases between. CDR1 and CDR2 from the germline V gene are SGHDT and YYEEEE. CDR3 bases: TGTGCCAGCAGCGGGACCGAGAACCCAGCCTACGAGCAGTACTTC. Its translation: CASSGTENPAYEQYF.

The chain carries TRBV6-1 and TRBJ2-7; D not resolved. Germline V gene sequence: CDR1 MNHNS, CDR2 SASEGT. The CDR3 sequence is 16 residues long. V was cut by 1 base and J by 0 bases, with 13 bases left in between. For the CDR3, the DNA is TGTGCCAGCAGTGAAGGCCCCTTTACGAGCTCCTACGAGCAGTACTTC. It specifies CASSEGPFTSSYEQYF.

The V gene is TRBV14, the J gene TRBJ2-7; D remains ambiguous. Germline lookup yields CDR1 SGHDN and CDR2 FVKESK. CDR3 length: 12 amino acids. V dropped 7 bases and J dropped 2 bases, with 9 bases sitting between them. The chain's CDR3 is CASMHSPYEQYF. CDR3 in DNA: TGTGCCAGCATGCACAGCCCCTACGAGCAGTACTTC.

On this clone itself: Other nucleotide sequences in the sample specify the same CDR3. This sequence joins TRBV27 and TRBJ2-1, with 9 nucleotides matching TRBD2. Unmatched junction bases numbered 0, after V lost 3 bases and J lost 0 bases. Germline CDR1 is MNHEY and CDR2 is SMNVEV (reference sequence). The CDR3 loop spans 15 amino acids. The CDR3 coding sequence is TGTGCCAGCAGTTTTAGCGGGAGCTCCTACAATGAGCAGTTCTTC. Residues: CASSFSGSSYNEQFF.

This rearrangement joins TRBV7-2 to TRBJ2-1; TRBD2 aligns across 13 bases. Germline lookup yields CDR1 SGHTA and CDR2 FQGNSA. CDR3 length: 16 amino acids. V was clipped by 3 bases and J by 6 bases; unmatched bases: 5. CDR3 region: CASSLPGTSGVNEQFF. CDR3 sequence (DNA): TGTGCCAGCAGCTTGCCCGGGACTAGCGGGGTCAATGAGCAGTTCTTC.

A few counts support this clone. The chain has TRBV9 and TRBJ1-2, with D unclear. The germline gives CDR1 SGDLS, CDR2 YYNGEE. The CDR3 is made up of 13 amino acids. V was trimmed by 0 bases and J by 6 bases, leaving 9 bases between them. The CDR3 is CASSVGQGNGYTF. As DNA, the CDR3 is TGTGCCAGCAGCGTAGGCCAAGGAAATGGCTACACCTTC.

The V gene is TRBV5-8, the J gene TRBJ2-7, with a possible D match to TRBD2 (6 bases). The CDR3 is made up of 15 amino acids. V gave up 1 base and J gave up 7 bases, with 18 bases separating them. CDR1 SGHTS and CDR2 YDEGEE come from the germline V gene. The CDR3 coding sequence is TGTGCCAGCAGCTTGTTACCGGAGGGCTACGGAGAGCAGTACTTC. This encodes CASSLLPEGYGEQYF.